This T cell receptor beta chain was captured in a study of T cell repertoires in cytomegalovirus infection. Study information: Used in the study were CMV epitopes, some recently identified and HLA-C-restricted, others well-studied and HLA-B-restricted. Both CMV infection and a matching HLA type were indicated by public TCR beta signatures. Points from the study as a whole: There were carriers of CMV plus the relevant HLA, and cumulative public TCR beta family frequency identified them. Across the ex vivo response, the dominant clonotypes were HLA-C-restricted CMV-specific TCR beta clonotypes.

Only a few counts were recorded for this clonotype. The antigen is not known. TCRdb recomputed calls from the reads with MiXCR, one row per CDR3 protein. This sample carries about 770,000 distinct CDR3 sequences, under 35% of them seen once, and the ten largest clones take approximately 14%. The V gene lost 3 bases and the J gene lost 4 bases, with 25 bases spanning the gap. Germline values: CDR1 LNHDA, CDR2 SQIVND (reference sequence). This CDR3 has 19 residues. The rearrangement joins TRBV19 to TRBJ1-5, with D perhaps TRBD1 (6 bases). Sample: cultured CD8+ T cells from PBMCs, taken from culture after CMV antigen stimulation. This TCR was recovered from a human donor in good health (CMV status not recorded). Some clones in this sample may be carry-over from other donors' samples. In DNA, the CDR3 is TGTGCCAGTAGTATCCGTATGTTCCCGATGGGGGCCGGGAATCAGCCCCAGCATTTT. Amino acid sequence: CASSIRMFPMGAGNQPQHF.